This T cell receptor (beta chain) was sequenced during a study of identical twins. The CDR3 has 17 residues. V was pared by 5 bases and J by 0 bases, with 14 bases between. Germline CDR1 is SEHNR and CDR2 is FQNEAQ (reference sequence). Each CDR3 protein is one row after TCRdb ran MiXCR on the 5' RACE reads. The sample lists around 530,000 distinct CDR3 sequences; roughly 15% were seen once. The data were also submitted as part of a second study, on yellow fever vaccine responses in identical twins.

The TCR sequence derives from a woman aged 18-29 years in good health. Sequenced input: CD4+ T cells sorted from blood. The V gene is TRBV7-9, the J gene TRBJ2-6; D perhaps matches TRBD2 (6 bases). CDR3 sequence (DNA): TGTGCCAGCAGCCCGGAGGGCAGTTACTCTGGGGCCAACGTCCTGACTTTC. Its translation: CASSPEGSYSGANVLTF.